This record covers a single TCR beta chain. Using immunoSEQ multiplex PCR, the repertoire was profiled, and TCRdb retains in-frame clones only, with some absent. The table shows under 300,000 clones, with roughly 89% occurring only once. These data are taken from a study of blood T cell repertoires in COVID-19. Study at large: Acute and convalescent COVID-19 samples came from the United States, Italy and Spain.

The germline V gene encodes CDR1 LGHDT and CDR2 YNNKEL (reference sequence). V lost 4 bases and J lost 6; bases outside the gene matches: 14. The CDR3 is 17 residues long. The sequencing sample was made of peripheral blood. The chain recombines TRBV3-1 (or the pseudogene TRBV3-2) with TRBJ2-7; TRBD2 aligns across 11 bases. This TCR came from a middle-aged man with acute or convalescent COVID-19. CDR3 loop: CASSLRLSSGGTREQYF. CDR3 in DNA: TGTGCCAGCAGCCTACGACTTTCTAGCGGGGGGACCCGCGAGCAGTACTTC.